The 18 T cell receptor beta chains below come from one sample, sequenced in a study of shared clonotypes between healthy human individuals. Generated by immunoSEQ multiplex PCR, the TCRdb table keeps only in-frame clones and is missing some. The table shows fewer than 2.5 million clones, with under 95% occurring only once. Sequenced input: naive CD4+ T cells from PBMCs. Regarding subset: CD45RA+ positively selected. These receptors were obtained from a man aged 18 to 30 in good health. Some clones in this sample may be carry-over from other donors' samples.

The chain is built from TRBV4-3 and TRBJ1-2, with D perhaps matching TRBD1 (5 bases). Trimming left V 4 bases short and J 4 bases short, with 16 bases between. The V gene's germline CDR1 is LGHNA and CDR2 YSLEER. The CDR3 loop spans 15 amino acids. CDR3 coding DNA: TGCGCCAGCAGCCTGGGGCGGGGTTACAGCTATGGCTACACCTTC. Translated, it gives CASSLGRGYSYGYTF.

V gene TRBV7-2 combines with J gene TRBJ2-3; possibly TRBD2 for D (6 bases). The germline gives CDR1 SGHTA, CDR2 FQGNSA. This CDR3 has 16 amino acids. The ends were cut back, 6 bases at V and 0 bases at J, with 16 bases in the middle. CDR3 nucleotides: TGTGCCAGCAGTCCACCCGGGACTCGAAGCACAGATACGCAGTATTTT. It specifies CASSPPGTRSTDTQYF.

The rearrangement links TRBV6-6 to TRBJ2-7; D is uncertain. Trimming left V 0 bases short and J 2 bases short, with 11 bases between. Germline loops: CDR1 MNHNY, CDR2 SVGAGI (reference sequence). The CDR3 is made up of 15 amino acids. This CDR3 reads CASSYSSRTTYEQYF. CDR3 bases: TGTGCCAGCAGTTACTCGAGCAGGACCACCTACGAGCAGTACTTC.

The chain uses TRBV7-3 and TRBJ1-2; D not certain. Between the trimmed V and J ends, which lost 8 bases and 0 bases, there was a span of 10 bases. From germline, CDR1 is SGHTA and CDR2 FQGTGA. The CDR3 length is 13 residues. This CDR3 reads CASGAGPNYGYTF. The CDR3 DNA is TGTGCCAGCGGCGCGGGTCCTAACTATGGCTACACCTTC.

V usage is TRBV2 and J usage is TRBJ2-1; 12 bases are a match to TRBD2. This CDR3 is built from 14 residues. V lost 8 bases and J lost 7; bases outside the gene matches: 6. CDR1 SNHLY and CDR2 FYNNEI come from the germline V gene. DNA for the CDR3: TGTGCCAGCGGGAGACTAGCGGGAGCAAATGAGCAGTTCTTC. Translation gives CASGRLAGANEQFF.

The gene calls are TRBV7-3 and TRBJ2-2; D may match TRBD1 or TRBD2 (5 bases each). Germline lookup yields CDR1 SGHTA and CDR2 FQGTGA. The CDR3 has 15 amino acids. Trimming left V 5 bases short and J 7 bases short, with 17 bases between. The chain's CDR3 is CASSIGTARGGELFF. As DNA, the CDR3 is TGTGCCAGCAGCATCGGGACGGCCCGAGGCGGGGAGCTGTTTTTT.

About this clone itself: This sample includes further DNA sequences coding for the same CDR3. The chain employs TRBV28 and TRBJ2-7; the D gene is possibly TRBD2 (6 bases). This CDR3 spans 12 amino acids. CDR1 is MDHEN, CDR2 SYDVKM, per germline. The germline V and J ends were trimmed by 2 bases and 5 bases, with 7 bases remaining between them. The CDR3 DNA sequence: TGTGCCAGCAGTTTAGGCGGGGACGAGCAGTACTTC. Translated, it gives CASSLGGDEQYF.

As to this clone: Other nucleotide sequences in the sample specify the same CDR3. The V and J genes are TRBV4-2 and TRBJ2-7; 10 bases are shared with TRBD2. V trimming: 1 base; J trimming: 3 bases; junction bases outside the gene matches: 0. The CDR3 sequence is 14 residues long. From germline, CDR1 is LGHNA and CDR2 YNFKEQ. In DNA form, the CDR3 reads TGTGCCAGCAGCCAAGGGACTAGCGGCTACGAGCAGTACTTC. This codes for CASSQGTSGYEQYF.

The chain couples TRBV7-9 to TRBJ2-5; D gene ambiguous. Germline CDR1 is SEHNR and CDR2 is FQNEAQ (reference sequence). The CDR3 consists of 14 residues. Trimming shortened V by 4 bases and J by 3 bases, and 12 bases separated the two germline ends. CDR3 protein: CASSSTHREETQYF. CDR3 nucleotides: TGTGCCAGCAGCTCGACTCACAGAGAAGAGACCCAGTACTTC.

Notes on this clone: Distinct nucleotide sequences in the sample also encode this CDR3. This chain uses TRBV9 with TRBJ2-1; D is uncertain. The CDR3 runs 15 residues. Germline CDR1 reads SGDLS; CDR2 reads YYNGEE. Trimming shortened V by 1 base and J by 0 bases, and 8 bases separated the two germline ends. DNA for the CDR3: TGTGCCAGCAGCGTACTTAGCAGCTCCTACAATGAGCAGTTCTTC. This translates into CASSVLSSSYNEQFF.

V usage is TRBV10-1 and J usage is TRBJ2-7; no clear D gene. Germline values: CDR1 WNHNN, CDR2 SYGVQD (reference sequence). The V end lost 3 bases, the J end lost 4 bases, and 7 bases lay between the germline ends. The CDR3 has 12 residues. The CDR3 nucleotides are TGCGCCAGCAGTGAAAACCCGTACGAGCAGTACTTC. Translating gives CASSENPYEQYF.

This clone has only a few counts. Other DNA variants within this sample encode the same CDR3. The genes are TRBV29-1 and TRBJ1-1; a possible D gene is TRBD1 (5 bases). Trimming removed 1 base from V and 3 bases from J, with 9 bases in between. Germline values: CDR1 SQVTM, CDR2 ANQGSEA. The CDR3 has 13 residues. CDR3 in DNA: TGCAGCGTTGAAGGGCAAGGGGACACTGAAGCTTTCTTT. Encoded protein: CSVEGQGDTEAFF.

The V gene is TRBV6-6, the J gene TRBJ2-7; D possibly corresponds to TRBD2 (6 bases). Trimming stripped 7 bases from V and 5 bases from J, with 12 bases between. From germline, CDR1 is MNHNY and CDR2 SVGAGI (reference sequence). This CDR3 has 12 residues. CDR3 nucleotides: TGTGCCAGCAACGGGGGTGGGGACGAGCAGTACTTC. Its translation: CASNGGGDEQYF.

The J gene is TRBJ2-7, the V gene TRBV7-3; 9 positions match TRBD2. Looked up from germline, CDR1 is SGHTA and CDR2 is FQGTGA. The CDR3 length is 15 residues. Trimming cost V 2 bases and J 6 bases; bases outside gene matches: 8. The CDR3 DNA follows: TGTGCCAGCAGCTTATGGGCGGGAGGGCCCGGCGAGCAGTACTTC. It translates to CASSLWAGGPGEQYF.

Details on this clone: The sample carries other DNA sequences with the same CDR3. The chain carries TRBV28 and TRBJ1-5; D is unresolved. Germline V gene sequence: CDR1 MDHEN, CDR2 SYDVKM. V gave up 3 bases and J gave up 4 bases, with 4 bases separating them. There are 12 residues in the CDR3. The CDR3, as DNA: TGTGCCAGCAGTTTCGGGAATCAGCCCCAGCATTTT. It yields the protein CASSFGNQPQHF.

This clone was found once. Other nucleotide sequences from this sample produce the same CDR3. The chain has TRBV11-2 and TRBJ2-7; D is uncertain. With 0 bases removed from V and 0 bases from J, the gap between germline ends came to 9 bases. This CDR3 has 15 residues. Germline assignment: CDR1 SGHAT and CDR2 FQNNGV. CDR3 DNA sequence: TGTGCCAGCAGCTTAGATGGGCGGAGCTCCTACGAGCAGTACTTC. This translates into CASSLDGRSSYEQYF.

The chain has TRBV2 and TRBJ2-1; 11 positions agree with TRBD2. The trim removed 3 bases at V and 7 bases at J, leaving 8 bases unmatched. The CDR3 extends over 16 amino acids. Germline V CDR1 and CDR2: SNHLY, FYNNEI. CDR3 DNA sequence: TGTGCCAGCAGTGATGTACTAGCGGGAGTACGTAATGAGCAGTTCTTC. Protein: CASSDVLAGVRNEQFF.

The chain joins TRBV7-9 to TRBJ2-5; D is ambiguous. The V and J ends lost 0 bases and 2 bases respectively, with 10 bases between them. The CDR3 is made up of 15 amino acids. CDR1 and CDR2 from the germline V gene are SEHNR and FQNEAQ (reference sequence). The DNA of the CDR3 is TGTGCCAGCAGCTTAGCGGGCAGGAAACAAGAGACCCAGTACTTC. It is translated as CASSLAGRKQETQYF.